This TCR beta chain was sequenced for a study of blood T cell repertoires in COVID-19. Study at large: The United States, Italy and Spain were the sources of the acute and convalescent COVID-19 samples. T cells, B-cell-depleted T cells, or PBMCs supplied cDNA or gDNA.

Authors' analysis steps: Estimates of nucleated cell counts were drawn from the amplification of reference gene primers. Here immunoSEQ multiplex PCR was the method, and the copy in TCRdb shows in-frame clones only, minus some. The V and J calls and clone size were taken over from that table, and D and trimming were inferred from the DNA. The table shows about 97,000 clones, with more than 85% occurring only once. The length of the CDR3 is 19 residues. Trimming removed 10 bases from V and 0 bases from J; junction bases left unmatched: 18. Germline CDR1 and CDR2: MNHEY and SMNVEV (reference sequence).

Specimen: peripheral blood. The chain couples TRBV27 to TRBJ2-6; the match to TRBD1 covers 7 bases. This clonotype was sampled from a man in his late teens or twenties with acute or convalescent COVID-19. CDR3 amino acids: CAIPTGTGTETSGANVLTF. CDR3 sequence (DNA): TGTGCCATCCCAACAGGAACCGGGACAGAGACCTCTGGGGCCAACGTCCTGACTTTC.